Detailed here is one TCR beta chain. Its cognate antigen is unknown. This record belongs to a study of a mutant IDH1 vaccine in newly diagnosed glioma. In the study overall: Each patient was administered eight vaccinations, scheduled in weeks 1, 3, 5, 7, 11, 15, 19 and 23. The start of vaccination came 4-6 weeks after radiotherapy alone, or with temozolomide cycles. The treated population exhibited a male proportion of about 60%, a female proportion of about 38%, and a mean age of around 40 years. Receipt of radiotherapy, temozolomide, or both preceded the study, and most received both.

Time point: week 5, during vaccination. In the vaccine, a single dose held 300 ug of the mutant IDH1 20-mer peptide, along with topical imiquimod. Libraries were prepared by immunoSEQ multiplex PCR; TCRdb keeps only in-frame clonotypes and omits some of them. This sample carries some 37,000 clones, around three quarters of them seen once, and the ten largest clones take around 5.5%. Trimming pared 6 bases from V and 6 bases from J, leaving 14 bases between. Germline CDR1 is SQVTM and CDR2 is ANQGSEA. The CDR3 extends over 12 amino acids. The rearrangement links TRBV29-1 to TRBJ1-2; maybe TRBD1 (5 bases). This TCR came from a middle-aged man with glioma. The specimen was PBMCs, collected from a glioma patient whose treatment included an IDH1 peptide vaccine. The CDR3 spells CSVRGPEHGYTF. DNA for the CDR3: TGCAGCGTGAGGGGACCGGAGCATGGCTACACCTTC. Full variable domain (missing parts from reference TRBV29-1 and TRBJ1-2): SAVISQKPSRDICQRGTSLTIQCQVDSQVTMMFWYRQQPGQSLTLIATANQGSEATYESGFVIDKFPISRPNLTFSTLTVSNMSPEDSSIYLCSVRGPEHGYTFGSGTRLTVV.